A selection of T cell receptor beta chains follows, all from one sample in a study of OX40 agonist ivuxolimab in advanced cancers. Produced via immunoSEQ multiplex PCR; TCRdb's table is partial and in-frame only. The sample consists of around 47,000 clones, approximately 90% of them appearing once. The sequenced sample was CD4+ or CD8+ T cells sorted from blood, obtained in a trial of the OX40 agonist ivuxolimab. These receptors all stem from an adult with an advanced solid tumor such as melanoma, head and neck, liver or kidney cancer. CDR3s include the opening cysteine and the closing phenylalanine or tryptophan. Each record gives: D gene, V gene, J gene, CDR3 protein, CDR3 DNA. The D gene is left open where the match is weak.

.	TRBV28	TRBJ1-5	CASSLPFYSNQPQHF	TGTGCCAGCAGTTTGCCCTTTTATAGCAATCAGCCCCAGCATTTT
TRBD1	TRBV7-9	TRBJ2-3	CASSPRSGQPNPSTDTQYF	TGTGCCAGCAGCCCACGGTCGGGACAGCCAAATCCTAGCACAGATACGCAGTATTTT
TRBD1	TRBV4-1	TRBJ2-4	CASSLGTGGKNIQYF	TGCGCCAGCAGCCTCGGGACAGGGGGAAAAAACATTCAGTACTTC
.	TRBV7-9	TRBJ1-2	CASSLDGSPGYTF	TGTGCCAGCAGCTTAGATGGGTCTCCCGGCTACACCTTC
TRBD1	TRBV5-1	TRBJ1-3	CASSWDRGPGNTIYF	TGCGCCAGCAGCTGGGACAGGGGCCCTGGAAACACCATATATTTT
TRBD2	TRBV7-2	TRBJ2-7	CASSSSGGSYEQYF	TGTGCCAGCAGCTCTAGCGGGGGCTCCTACGAGCAGTACTTC
.	TRBV30	TRBJ1-5	CAWSQGGNQPQHF	TGTGCCTGGAGTCAAGGGGGGAATCAGCCCCAGCATTTT
.	TRBV6-5	TRBJ2-3	CASSYSNTDTQYF	TGTGCCAGCAGTTACTCGAACACAGATACGCAGTATTTT
.	TRBV30	TRBJ2-5	CAWSVVRAPYQETQYF	TGTGCCTGGAGTGTAGTCAGGGCCCCGTACCAAGAGACCCAGTACTTC
TRBD2	TRBV30	TRBJ2-1	CAWTSGGGYEQFF	TGTGCCTGGACTAGCGGGGGAGGGTATGAGCAGTTCTTC
TRBD1	TRBV4-1	TRBJ2-1	CASSRGQGYNEQFF	TGCGCCAGCAGCCGCGGACAGGGTTACAATGAGCAGTTCTTC
.	TRBV9	TRBJ1-5	CASSVGDPNQPQHF	TGTGCCAGCAGCGTGGGGGACCCCAATCAGCCCCAGCATTTT
.	TRBV7-2	TRBJ2-1	CASSLDLTGNEQFF	TGTGCCAGCAGCTTAGATCTAACGGGAAATGAGCAGTTCTTC
.	TRBV6-1	TRBJ1-3	CASSESRRSSGNTIYF	TGTGCCAGCAGTGAAAGTCGCCGAAGCTCTGGAAACACCATATATTTT
.	TRBV5-8	TRBJ1-5	CASSAGAPLNQPQHF	TGTGCCAGCAGCGCAGGGGCTCCTCTCAATCAGCCCCAGCATTTT
TRBD1	TRBV4-3	TRBJ2-7	CASSQRTGDEQYF	TGCGCCAGCAGCCAGCGTACAGGGGACGAGCAGTACTTC
.	TRBV19	TRBJ1-2	CASSPTANYGYTF	TGTGCCAGTAGTCCAACAGCTAACTATGGCTACACCTTC
.	TRBV6-1	TRBJ2-6	CASPGRMSGANVLTF	TGTGCCAGCCCGGGGCGGATGTCTGGGGCCAACGTCCTGACTTTC
.	TRBV27	TRBJ1-2	CASSLAGNGYTF	TGTGCCAGCAGTTTGGCAGGGAATGGCTACACCTTC
TRBD1	TRBV6-1	TRBJ1-1	CASSEFLGQADTEAFF	TGTGCCAGCAGTGAATTTCTCGGACAGGCCGACACTGAAGCTTTCTTT
.	TRBV30	TRBJ1-6	CAWSVGGGPLHF	TGTGCCTGGAGTGTGGGGGGGGGTCCCCTCCACTTT
TRBD1	TRBV5-1	TRBJ1-4	CASSSGQGANEKLFF	TGCGCCAGCAGCTCCGGACAGGGAGCTAATGAAAAACTGTTTTTT